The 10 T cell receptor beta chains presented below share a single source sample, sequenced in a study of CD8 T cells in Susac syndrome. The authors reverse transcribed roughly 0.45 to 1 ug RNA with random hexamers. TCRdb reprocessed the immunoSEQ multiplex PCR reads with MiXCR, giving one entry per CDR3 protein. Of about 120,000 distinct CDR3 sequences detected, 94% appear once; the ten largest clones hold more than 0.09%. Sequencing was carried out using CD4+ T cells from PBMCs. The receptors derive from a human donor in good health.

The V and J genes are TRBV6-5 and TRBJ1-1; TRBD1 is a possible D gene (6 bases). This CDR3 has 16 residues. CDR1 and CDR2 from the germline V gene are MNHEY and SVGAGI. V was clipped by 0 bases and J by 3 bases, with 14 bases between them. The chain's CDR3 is CASSYSEAGAHTEAFF. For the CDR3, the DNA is TGTGCCAGCAGTTACTCCGAGGCAGGGGCTCACACTGAAGCTTTCTTT.

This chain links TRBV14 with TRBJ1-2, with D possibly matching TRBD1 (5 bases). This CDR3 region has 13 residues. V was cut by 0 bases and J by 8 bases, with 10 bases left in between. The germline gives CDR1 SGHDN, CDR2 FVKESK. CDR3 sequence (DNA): TGTGCCAGCAGCCAAGAGGGTGGACAAGGCTACACCTTC. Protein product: CASSQEGGQGYTF.

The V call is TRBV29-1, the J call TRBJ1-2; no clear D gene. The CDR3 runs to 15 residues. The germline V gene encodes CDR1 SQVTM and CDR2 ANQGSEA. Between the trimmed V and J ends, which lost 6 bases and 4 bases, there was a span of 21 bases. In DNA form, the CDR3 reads TGCAGCGTCTCAGTAGGGCATCCCAGACCCTATGGCTACACCTTC. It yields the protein CSVSVGHPRPYGYTF.

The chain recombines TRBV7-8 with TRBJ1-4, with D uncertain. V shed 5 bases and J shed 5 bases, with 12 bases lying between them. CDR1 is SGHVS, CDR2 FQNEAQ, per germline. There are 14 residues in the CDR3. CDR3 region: CASSLGPSNEKLFF. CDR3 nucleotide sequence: TGTGCCAGCAGCCTTGGGCCTTCGAATGAAAAACTGTTTTTT.

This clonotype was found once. In DNA, the CDR3 is TGTGCCAGCAGTCCCCCTAGCGGGGTATACAATGAGCAGTTCTTC. Protein product: CASSPPSGVYNEQFF. The chain employs TRBV6-6 and TRBJ2-1; 9 positions match TRBD2. This CDR3 region has 15 residues. In germline, CDR1 is MNHNY, CDR2 SVGAGI (reference sequence). V was clipped by 5 bases and J by 4 bases; unmatched bases: 6.

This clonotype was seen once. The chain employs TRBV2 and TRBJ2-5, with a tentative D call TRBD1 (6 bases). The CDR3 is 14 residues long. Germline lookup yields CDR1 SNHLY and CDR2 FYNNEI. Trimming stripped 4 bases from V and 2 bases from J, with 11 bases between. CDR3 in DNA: TGTGCCAGCAGTGCACAGGGTTTACAAGAGACCCAGTACTTC. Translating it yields CASSAQGLQETQYF. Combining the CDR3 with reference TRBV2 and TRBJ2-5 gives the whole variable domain EPEVTQTPSHQVTQMGQEVILRCVPISNHLYFYWYRQILGQKVEFLVSFYNNEISEKSEIFDDQFSVERPDGSNFTLKIRSTKLEDSAMYFCASSAQGLQETQYFGPGTRLLVL.

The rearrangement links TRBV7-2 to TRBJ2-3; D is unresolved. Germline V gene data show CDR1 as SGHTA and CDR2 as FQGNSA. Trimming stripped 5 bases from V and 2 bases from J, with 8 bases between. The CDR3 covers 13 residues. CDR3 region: CASSRAPTDTQYF. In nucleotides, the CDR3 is TGTGCCAGCAGCCGGGCCCCCACAGATACGCAGTATTTT.

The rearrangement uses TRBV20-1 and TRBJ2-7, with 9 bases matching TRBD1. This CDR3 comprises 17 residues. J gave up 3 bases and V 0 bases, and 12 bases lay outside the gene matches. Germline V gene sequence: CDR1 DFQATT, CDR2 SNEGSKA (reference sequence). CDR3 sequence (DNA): TGCAGTGCTAGAGACGCCGGGGGTCGGACAGGGGTCTACGAGCAGTACTTC. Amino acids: CSARDAGGRTGVYEQYF.

CDR3 DNA sequence: TGTGCTGTCGACCGGGTCGGGGGGGTATCTGGCTACACCTTC. Translating it yields CAVDRVGGVSGYTF. The chain employs TRBV6-6 and TRBJ1-2, with D possibly being TRBD1 (5 bases). Per germline, CDR1 MNHNY and CDR2 SVGAGI (reference sequence). The CDR3 totals 14 residues.

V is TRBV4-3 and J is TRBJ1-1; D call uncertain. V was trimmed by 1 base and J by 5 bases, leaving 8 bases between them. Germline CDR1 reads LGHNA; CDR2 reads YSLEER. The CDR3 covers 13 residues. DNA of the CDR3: TGCGCCAGCAGCCAAGTTCCCGGGACTGAAGCTTTCTTT. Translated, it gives CASSQVPGTEAFF.